This is a list of T cell receptor beta chains from one sample in a study of T cells in Graves' hyperthyroidism and ophthalmopathy. Via MiXCR, TCRdb re-called the multiplex PCR reads, giving one row per CDR3 protein. The sample yields approximately 870,000 distinct CDR3 sequences, around 39% seen once. The sequencing input was blood. These receptors all come from a man aged 18 to 30 with Graves' hyperthyroidism. The CDR3 runs from the conserved cysteine through the conserved F or W. A D gene is named only where the DNA matches it firmly. Size is stated for part of the rows, as once, few or many counts, or as a class when the clone is expanded.

clone_size | j_call | d_call | v_call | cdr3_aa | cdr3_nt
many | TRBJ1-6 | NA | TRBV20-1 | CSAQGPNNSPLHF | TGCAGTGCCCAGGGGCCGAATAATTCACCCCTCCACTTT
NA | TRBJ1-1 | TRBD1 | TRBV29-1 | CSVEAGTGTEAFF | TGCAGCGTTGAGGCAGGGACAGGGACTGAAGCTTTCTTT
NA | TRBJ1-6 | NA | TRBV5-1 | CASSLDSGRYNSPLHF | TGCGCCAGCAGCTTGGATTCCGGGAGGTATAATTCACCCCTCCACTTT
many | TRBJ2-7 | NA | TRBV2 | CASSEAMGQGGWEEQYF | TGTGCCAGCAGTGAAGCGATGGGTCAGGGCGGTTGGGAGGAGCAGTACTTC
many | TRBJ1-1 | NA | TRBV7-9 | CASSLGSQNTEAFF | TGTGCCAGCAGCTTAGGATCTCAAAACACTGAAGCTTTCTTT
NA | TRBJ2-7 | NA | TRBV19 | CASSPSTSSYEQYF | TGTGCCAGTAGTCCTTCTACCTCCTCCTACGAGCAGTACTTC
many | TRBJ2-7 | NA | TRBV20-1 | CSARDLAGGYYEQYF | TGCAGTGCTAGAGATTTGGCAGGCGGATACTACGAGCAGTACTTC
NA | TRBJ2-7 | TRBD1 | TRBV19 | CASSASQGAGYEQYF | TGTGCCAGTAGTGCCTCACAGGGGGCCGGCTACGAGCAGTACTTC
few | TRBJ2-5 | NA | TRBV7-2 | CASSLTLASRYQETQYF | TGTGCCAGCAGCTTAACTCTGGCTAGCAGATACCAAGAGACCCAGTACTTC
NA | TRBJ1-1 | NA | TRBV9 | CASSVQSSGNTEAFF | TGTGCCAGCAGCGTACAGAGCTCTGGAAACACTGAAGCTTTCTTT
NA | TRBJ2-2 | NA | TRBV2 | CASSEALRGRMNTGELFF | TGTGCCAGCAGTGAAGCGCTTCGAGGCAGGATGAACACCGGGGAGCTGTTTTTT
NA | TRBJ1-2 | NA | TRBV24-1 | CALNYGYTF | TGTGCTCTTAACTATGGCTACACCTTC
few | TRBJ1-3 | NA | TRBV19 | CASSERGAVTGNTIYF | TGTGCCAGTAGTGAGAGGGGGGCTGTGACTGGAAACACCATATATTTT
many | TRBJ1-4 | NA | TRBV29-1 | CSVGSGDEKLFF | TGCAGCGTTGGATCCGGGGATGAAAAACTGTTTTTT
few | TRBJ2-7 | NA | TRBV4-1 | CASSQLVTAYEQYF | TGCGCCAGCAGCCAATTAGTCACAGCCTACGAGCAGTACTTC
NA | TRBJ2-3 | NA | TRBV7-6 | CASSSWADTQYF | TGTGCCAGCAGCTCTTGGGCAGATACGCAGTATTTT
many | TRBJ2-6 | NA | TRBV2 | CASSAGALSSGANVLTF | TGTGCCAGCAGTGCAGGGGCCCTAAGCTCTGGGGCCAACGTCCTGACTTTC
NA | TRBJ1-1 | NA | TRBV11-3 | CASSLDGGVGTEAFF | TGTGCCAGCAGCTTAGATGGGGGGGTAGGTACTGAAGCTTTCTTT
NA | TRBJ2-5 | NA | TRBV20-1 | CSVHSGALQETQYF | TGCAGTGTTCACTCAGGGGCTCTACAAGAGACCCAGTACTTC
many | TRBJ1-2 | NA | TRBV7-9 | CASSSNGDGYTF | TGTGCCAGCAGCTCTAACGGGGATGGCTACACCTTC
many | TRBJ1-5 | NA | TRBV24-1 | CATRGTGSNQPQHF | TGTGCCACCAGAGGTACAGGGAGTAATCAGCCCCAGCATTTT
many | TRBJ2-7 | NA | TRBV10-3 | CATQRDIGQYF | TGTGCCACACAAAGGGACATCGGGCAGTACTTC
NA | TRBJ2-2 | TRBD1 | TRBV7-2 | CASSQDGTGIITGELFF | TGCGCCAGCAGCCAGGATGGGACAGGAATAATCACCGGGGAGCTGTTTTTT
NA | TRBJ1-2 | TRBD1 | TRBV18 | CASSSFDRGFGYTF | TGTGCCAGCTCATCTTTCGACAGGGGGTTTGGCTACACCTTC
few | TRBJ2-7 | NA | TRBV4-1 | CASSPRRGADSYEQYF | TGCGCCAGCAGCCCCCGCCGGGGAGCTGACTCCTACGAGCAGTACTTC
few | TRBJ2-6 | NA | TRBV7-9 | CASSPPPGSGANVLTF | TGTGCCAGCAGCCCCCCCCCCGGTTCTGGGGCCAACGTCCTGACTTTC
many | TRBJ1-2 | NA | TRBV7-9 | CAGRTNYGYTF | TGTGCCGGACGTACTAACTATGGCTACACCTTC
once | TRBJ2-7 | NA | TRBV9 | CASSFIAASYEQYF | TGTGCCAGCAGCTTCATAGCGGCCAGCTACGAGCAGTACTTC
NA | TRBJ2-5 | NA | TRBV12-3/TRBV12-4 | CASSQGSLQETQYF | TGTGCCAGCAGCCAAGGTAGCCTGCAAGAGACCCAGTACTTC
NA | TRBJ1-6 | NA | TRBV20-1 | CSALPQGDTLHF | TGCAGTGCACTTCCACAGGGTGACACCCTCCACTTT
NA | TRBJ2-6 | NA | TRBV7-9 | CASSYDGVWSGANVLTF | TGTGCCAGCAGCTACGACGGCGTTTGGTCTGGGGCCAACGTCCTGACTTTC
many | TRBJ2-7 | NA | TRBV7-2 | CASSENGGYEQYF | TGTGCCAGCAGCGAAAACGGGGGCTACGAGCAGTACTTC
NA | TRBJ2-7 | TRBD2 | TRBV20-1 | CSAISGGSYNEQYF | TGCAGTGCTATAAGCGGGGGGTCCTACAATGAGCAGTACTTC
NA | TRBJ2-6 | NA | TRBV7-2 | CASSLERDSAYVLTF | TGTGCCAGCAGCTTAGAGAGGGACTCGGCCTACGTCCTGACTTTC
NA | TRBJ2-5 | NA | TRBV7-2 | CASSSVAGGRRTQYF | TGTGCCAGCAGCTCAGTCGCGGGCGGGCGGAGGACCCAGTACTTC
many | TRBJ1-6 | NA | TRBV9 | CASTPGQTNSPLHF | TGTGCCAGCACTCCCGGACAGACTAATTCACCCCTCCACTTT
NA | TRBJ1-2 | NA | TRBV7-9 | CASGARTSGYTF | TGTGCCAGCGGCGCCCGGACTAGCGGCTACACCTTC
many | TRBJ2-2 | NA | TRBV2 | CASVDADTGELFF | TGTGCCAGTGTGGACGCGGACACCGGGGAGCTGTTTTTT
few | TRBJ1-4 | NA | TRBV30 | CAWSRGQDEKLFF | TGTGCCTGGAGTAGAGGCCAGGACGAAAAACTGTTTTTT
NA | TRBJ2-3 | TRBD1 | TRBV7-8 | CASSPGTAQYF | TGTGCCAGCAGCCCGGGGACAGCGCAGTATTTT
NA | TRBJ2-7 | NA | TRBV12-3/TRBV12-4 | CASSWFGEQYF | TGTGCCAGCAGTTGGTTCGGCGAGCAGTACTTC
many | TRBJ1-1 | TRBD1 | TRBV12-3/TRBV12-4 | CASSRTGKGNTEAFF | TGTGCCAGCAGTAGGACAGGGAAAGGGAACACTGAAGCTTTCTTT
NA | TRBJ1-6 | NA | TRBV4-3 | CASSQDTSPLHF | TGCGCCAGCAGCCAAGATACCTCACCCCTCCACTTT
many | TRBJ1-1 | NA | TRBV2 | CASSPDSRNTEAFF | TGTGCCAGCAGCCCAGACAGCCGGAACACTGAAGCTTTCTTT
many | TRBJ1-5 | NA | TRBV29-1 | CSVASGGVNQPQHF | TGCAGCGTAGCCTCTGGGGGCGTCAATCAGCCCCAGCATTTT
few | TRBJ2-7 | TRBD2 | TRBV13 | CASSPPSGRAGRSPYEQYF | TGTGCCAGCAGTCCGCCTAGCGGGAGGGCCGGAAGGTCACCCTACGAGCAGTACTTC
NA | TRBJ2-5 | NA | TRBV9 | CASSLTIGGETQYF | TGTGCCAGCAGTTTAACCATAGGAGGAGAGACCCAGTACTTC
NA | TRBJ2-7 | TRBD1 | TRBV19 | CASSSTSRDSYEQYF | TGTGCCAGTAGTTCGACCTCCCGGGACAGCTACGAGCAGTACTTC
few | TRBJ2-2 | NA | TRBV20-1 | CSASTGTRRTGELFF | TGCAGTGCTTCCACCGGGACCCGTAGAACCGGGGAGCTGTTTTTT
NA | TRBJ1-3 | NA | TRBV20-1 | CSATKGQGRQNTIYF | TGCAGTGCCACAAAAGGGCAGGGGAGGCAGAACACCATATATTTT
NA | TRBJ2-7 | TRBD2 | TRBV7-9 | CASTPPGLASYEQYF | TGTGCCAGCACACCCCCGGGACTAGCTAGCTACGAGCAGTACTTC
many | TRBJ2-2 | NA | TRBV25-1 | CASSEAVGAGELFF | TGTGCCAGCAGTGAAGCAGTGGGCGCCGGGGAGCTGTTTTTT
once | TRBJ1-6 | NA | TRBV6-5 | CASSSEGHTNSPPHF | TGTGCCAGCAGTTCCGAGGGACACACTAATTCACCCCCCCACTTT
NA | TRBJ1-1 | NA | TRBV27 | CASSPVPITEAFF | TGTGCCAGCAGCCCTGTCCCGATCACTGAAGCTTTCTTT
NA | TRBJ2-2 | NA | TRBV5-1 | CATVAGPGTGELFF | TGCGCCACGGTCGCAGGCCCGGGAACCGGGGAGCTGTTTTTT
NA | TRBJ1-4 | NA | TRBV5-1 | CASSRGGNANEKLFF | TGCGCCAGCAGCCGGGGGGGCAACGCTAATGAAAAACTGTTTTTT
NA | TRBJ1-1 | NA | TRBV12-3/TRBV12-4 | CASSLGPHGDEAFF | TGTGCCAGCAGTTTGGGGCCCCACGGAGATGAAGCTTTCTTT